This T cell receptor (beta chain) was recorded in a study of Ad26.COV2.S vaccination and SARS-CoV-2 variants. Method: immunoSEQ multiplex PCR; TCRdb's copy keeps in-frame clones and lacks some. The sample lists hundreds of thousands of clones, approximately 86% seen once, with around 10% in the top ten. The treatment: 15 to 20 received Ad26.COV2.S at low or high dose, single or two shots; five or six received placebo; per-sample allocation not given. Specimens were obtained on day 63 following the first vaccine or placebo injection. The ends were cut back, 4 bases at V and 0 bases at J, with 18 bases in the middle. Per the germline V gene, CDR1 is KGHDR and CDR2 is SFDVKD. This CDR3 comprises 18 residues.

The chain carries TRBV24-1 and TRBJ2-1; maybe TRBD2 (6 bases). The receptor was isolated from a person aged 18-60 years who received the Ad26.COV2.S COVID-19 vaccine or a placebo. Specimen: peripheral blood, collected in a trial of Ad26.COV2.S vaccine versus placebo. CDR3 sequence reads: CATSDPGGGPSSYNEQFF. The CDR3 region has the DNA TGTGCCACCAGTGACCCAGGAGGAGGGCCGAGCTCCTACAATGAGCAGTTCTTC.